The 19 T cell receptor beta chains below come from one sample, sequenced in a study of blood T cell repertoires in COVID-19. Produced via immunoSEQ multiplex PCR; TCRdb's table is partial and in-frame only. The sample includes tens of thousands of clones, roughly 86% seen only once; the top ten take over 6%. The specimen sequenced was peripheral blood. These receptors all stem from a middle-aged man with active COVID-19.

The chain couples TRBV5-4 to TRBJ2-1; D possibly corresponds to TRBD2 (6 bases). Germline V gene sequence: CDR1 SGHNT, CDR2 YYREEE (reference sequence). Trimming took 2 bases from V and 6 from J, leaving 15 bases between them. The CDR3 spans 15 residues. CDR3 region: CASSLFTGVGNEQFF. The DNA of the CDR3 is TGTGCCAGCAGCTTATTTACGGGAGTCGGCAATGAGCAGTTCTTC.

V is TRBV6-5 and J is TRBJ1-5; D unclear. This CDR3 comprises 15 residues. Germline V CDR1 and CDR2: MNHEY, SVGAGI. Deletions cut 6 bases from V and 0 bases from J, with 12 bases between. Here the CDR3 reads CASSLSVLSNQPQHF. Here the CDR3 DNA reads TGTGCCAGCAGCCTCTCGGTCCTTAGCAATCAGCCCCAGCATTTT.

The chain is built from TRBV15 and TRBJ1-6; D remains ambiguous. Germline loops: CDR1 LNHNV, CDR2 YYDKDF (reference sequence). This CDR3 comprises 14 residues. Trimming took 3 bases from V and 10 from J, leaving 13 bases between them. CDR3 residues: CATSSPGRGSPLHF. The CDR3 DNA follows: TGTGCCACCAGCAGCCCTGGTCGGGGATCACCCCTCCACTTT.

The J gene is TRBJ1-6, the V gene TRBV6-1; TRBD1 agrees at 11 bases. Germline lookup yields CDR1 MNHNS and CDR2 SASEGT. V was pared by 2 bases and J by 10 bases, with 10 bases of the junction left unmatched. CDR3 length: 17 residues. The CDR3 DNA reads TGTGCCAGCAGTGAATTATCGAGGACAGGGGGCAACTCACCCCTCCACTTT. Translated, it gives CASSELSRTGGNSPLHF.

This rearrangement joins TRBV3-1 (or the pseudogene TRBV3-2) to TRBJ1-1; 8 bases are a match to TRBD1. After removal of 1 base from V and 6 bases from J, the junction contained 4 bases not matched to a gene. The germline V gene has CDR1 LGHDT and CDR2 YNNKEL (reference sequence). The CDR3 consists of 14 residues. The CDR3 DNA sequence: TGTGCCAGCAGCCAAGCAGGGGGCCGGGCTGAAGCTTTCTTT. It specifies CASSQAGGRAEAFF.

The V call is TRBV19, the J call TRBJ1-3, with 8 bases lining up with TRBD1. CDR3 length: 14 amino acids. Germline assignment: CDR1 LNHDA and CDR2 SQIVND (reference sequence). The junction had 1 base not matched to a gene; V was cut back by 6 bases and J by 0 bases. CDR3 protein: CASRGQASGNTIYF. The CDR3, as DNA: TGTGCCAGTAGGGGACAGGCCTCTGGAAACACCATATATTTT.

The rearrangement joins TRBV3-1 (or the pseudogene TRBV3-2) to TRBJ1-6, with a weak D call TRBD1 (5 bases). Germline V gene data show CDR1 as LGHDT and CDR2 as YNNKEL (reference sequence). V was cut by 1 base and J by 7 bases, with 8 bases left in between. This CDR3 comprises 14 residues. The CDR3 reads CASSQGTLNSPLHF. CDR3 bases: TGTGCCAGCAGCCAAGGGACACTAAATTCACCCCTCCACTTT.

The chain is built from TRBV19 and TRBJ2-1; the match to TRBD2 covers 12 bases. This CDR3 spans 16 amino acids. Germline loops: CDR1 LNHDA, CDR2 SQIVND (reference sequence). After removal of 7 bases from V and 0 bases from J, the junction contained 4 bases not matched to a gene. CDR3 residues: CASKLAGGSSYNEQFF. The CDR3 DNA follows: TGTGCCAGTAAGCTAGCGGGAGGGAGCTCCTACAATGAGCAGTTCTTC.

V usage is TRBV3-1 (or the pseudogene TRBV3-2) and J usage is TRBJ2-1; D is undetermined. The V gene's germline CDR1 is LGHDT and CDR2 YNNKEL (reference sequence). The V end lost 4 bases, the J end lost 2 bases, and 15 bases lay between the germline ends. CDR3 length: 16 amino acids. DNA for the CDR3: TGTGCCAGCAGCCCTCTTAGCAGCGTAACCTACAATGAGCAGTTCTTC. As protein: CASSPLSSVTYNEQFF.

The rearrangement uses TRBV7-2 and TRBJ1-4; D not resolved. Trimming removed 1 base from V and 8 bases from J, with 14 bases in between. The CDR3 consists of 15 residues. CDR1 and CDR2 from the germline V gene are SGHTA and FQGNSA. The DNA of the CDR3 is TGTGCCAGCAGCTTAGTCGGGAAAACCGGGGAAAAACTGTTTTTT. It encodes CASSLVGKTGEKLFF.

The rearrangement joins TRBV6-1 to TRBJ1-4; D is perhaps TRBD1 (5 bases). V was clipped by 0 bases and J by 7 bases, with 9 bases between them. This CDR3 is built from 14 residues. Germline lookup yields CDR1 MNHNS and CDR2 SASEGT. Here the CDR3 reads CASSEAGRGEKLFF. CDR3 sequence (DNA): TGTGCCAGCAGTGAAGCGGGGAGGGGTGAAAAACTGTTTTTT.

V is TRBV12-3 or TRBV12-4 and J is TRBJ1-2; weak D call: TRBD1 (6 bases). The CDR3 spans 13 residues. V lost 5 bases, J lost 4 bases, and 11 bases lay in between. In DNA, the CDR3 is TGTGCCAGCAGTACGGGACAAGCCTATGGCTACACCTTC. Translating gives CASSTGQAYGYTF.

The chain has TRBV7-2 and TRBJ2-7, with 7 bases that match TRBD1. CDR3 length equals 15 residues. V shed 4 bases and J 0 bases; nucleotides not matched to a gene: 6. Germline CDR1 and CDR2: SGHTA and FQGNSA. The CDR3 DNA follows: TGTGCCAGCAGCTCCTATTCAGGGGGCTCCTACGAGCAGTACTTC. Protein sequence: CASSSYSGGSYEQYF.

This clone was detected once. The gene calls are TRBV7-3 and TRBJ2-3, with TRBD2 identical over 9 bases. Germline assignment: CDR1 SGHTA and CDR2 FQGTGA. The junction had 7 bases not matched to a gene; V was cut back by 1 base and J by 2 bases. This CDR3 spans 17 amino acids. The DNA for the CDR3 is TGTGCCAGCAGCTTAAAGGTTGCGGGGGGGCTCACAGATACGCAGTATTTT. Encoded protein: CASSLKVAGGLTDTQYF.

The chain is built from TRBV2 and TRBJ2-7; D is possibly TRBD1 (6 bases). Germline assignment: CDR1 SNHLY and CDR2 FYNNEI. V dropped 3 bases and J dropped 2 bases, with 14 bases sitting between them. There are 15 residues in the CDR3. CDR3 protein: CASSDAATGAYEQYF. DNA of the CDR3: TGTGCCAGCAGTGACGCGGCGACAGGAGCCTACGAGCAGTACTTC.

The V gene is TRBV7-6, the J gene TRBJ2-5; D unresolved. The CDR3 runs to 11 residues. Between the trimmed V and J ends, which lost 4 bases and 2 bases, there was a span of 2 bases. Germline V lookup: CDR1 SGHVS, CDR2 FNYEAQ. CDR3 in amino acids: CASSSQETQYF. CDR3 in DNA: TGTGCCAGCAGCTCGCAAGAGACCCAGTACTTC. The full variable domain, in which reference TRBV7-6 and TRBJ2-5 provide the parts outside the CDR3, is GAGVSQSPRYKVTKRGQDVALRCDPISGHVSLYWYRQALGQGPEFLTYFNYEAQQDKSGLPNDRFSAERPEGSISTLTIQRTEQRDSAMYRCASSSQETQYFGPGTRLLVL.

The genes are TRBV11-3 and TRBJ2-7; the D gene is possibly TRBD1 (6 bases). V was cut by 5 bases and J by 5 bases, with 10 bases left in between. Germline V gene data show CDR1 as SGHNT and CDR2 as YENEEA. This CDR3 is built from 12 residues. The CDR3 here is CASSPGTNEQYF. The CDR3 DNA follows: TGTGCCAGCAGCCCAGGGACAAACGAGCAGTACTTC.

This sequence joins TRBV5-1 and TRBJ1-2; 7 nucleotides line up with TRBD1. Trimming at V came to 4 bases and at J to 1 base, leaving 7 bases not matched to a gene. The CDR3 is 15 residues long. The germline CDR1 and CDR2 sequences are SGHRS and YFSETQ. The CDR3 spells CASSPGTAGNYGYTF. In nucleotides, the CDR3 is TGCGCCAGCAGCCCTGGGACAGCCGGTAACTATGGCTACACCTTC.

The table lists this clone with a few counts. The rearrangement joins TRBV21-1 to TRBJ1-6. TRBV21-1 corresponds to a pseudogene. This CDR3 comprises 10 residues. This chain's CDR3 is CASRRSPLHF. Here the CDR3 DNA reads TGTGCCAGCAGGAGATCACCCCTCCACTTT.